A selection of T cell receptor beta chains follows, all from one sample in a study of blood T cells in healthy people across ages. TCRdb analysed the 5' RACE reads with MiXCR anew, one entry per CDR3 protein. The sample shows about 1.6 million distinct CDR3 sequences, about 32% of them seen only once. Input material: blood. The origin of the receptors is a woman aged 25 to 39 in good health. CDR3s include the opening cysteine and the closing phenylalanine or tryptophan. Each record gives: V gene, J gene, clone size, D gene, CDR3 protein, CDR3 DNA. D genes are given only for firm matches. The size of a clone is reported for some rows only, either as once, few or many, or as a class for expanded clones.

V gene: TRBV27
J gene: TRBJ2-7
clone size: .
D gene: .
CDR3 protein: CASSLSAPPYEQYF
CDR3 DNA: TGTGCCAGCAGTTTATCGGCGCCCCCCTACGAGCAGTACTTC

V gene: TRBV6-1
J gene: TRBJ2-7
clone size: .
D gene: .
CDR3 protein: CASSEGGDISGQYF
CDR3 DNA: TGTGCCAGCAGTGAGGGGGGAGATATAAGCGGGCAGTACTTC

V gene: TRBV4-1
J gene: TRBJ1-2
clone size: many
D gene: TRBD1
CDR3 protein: CASSQDVGQGNYGYTF
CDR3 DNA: TGCGCCAGCAGCCAAGACGTGGGACAGGGCAACTATGGCTACACCTTC

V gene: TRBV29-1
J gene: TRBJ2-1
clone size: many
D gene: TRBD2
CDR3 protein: CSVDRTSGSNEQFF
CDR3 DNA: TGCAGCGTTGACCGGACTAGCGGGAGCAATGAGCAGTTCTTC

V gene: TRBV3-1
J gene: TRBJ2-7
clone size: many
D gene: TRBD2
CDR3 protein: CASSQGLHSYEQYF
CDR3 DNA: TGTGCCAGCAGCCAGGGACTACACTCCTACGAGCAGTACTTC

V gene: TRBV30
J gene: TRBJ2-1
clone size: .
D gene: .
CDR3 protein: CAWQGSSNEQFF
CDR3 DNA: TGTGCCTGGCAGGGGTCGAGCAATGAGCAGTTCTTC

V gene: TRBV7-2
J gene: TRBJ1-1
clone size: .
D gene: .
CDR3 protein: CASSLARGEAFF
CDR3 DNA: TGTGCCAGCAGCTTAGCGCGTGGTGAAGCTTTCTTT

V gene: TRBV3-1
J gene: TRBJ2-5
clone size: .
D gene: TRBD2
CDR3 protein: CASSRGTSGSRETQYF
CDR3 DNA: TGTGCCAGCAGCCGAGGGACTAGCGGGAGTAGAGAGACCCAGTACTTC

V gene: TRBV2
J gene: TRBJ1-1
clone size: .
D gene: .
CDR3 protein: CASSAGSPMGTEAFF
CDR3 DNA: TGTGCCAGCAGTGCGGGTTCTCCAATGGGGACTGAAGCTTTCTTT

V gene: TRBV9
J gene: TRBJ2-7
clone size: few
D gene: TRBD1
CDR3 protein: CASSEGGDRGYEQYF
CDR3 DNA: TGTGCCAGCAGCGAGGGCGGGGACAGGGGCTACGAGCAGTACTTC

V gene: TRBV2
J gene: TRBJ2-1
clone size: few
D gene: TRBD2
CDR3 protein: CASSEAFPGLAVNEQFF
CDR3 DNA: TGTGCCAGCAGTGAAGCCTTTCCGGGACTAGCGGTTAATGAGCAGTTCTTC

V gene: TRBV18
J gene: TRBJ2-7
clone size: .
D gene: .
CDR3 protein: CASSPLTTSYEQYF
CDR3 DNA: TGTGCCAGCTCACCATTGACTACCTCCTACGAGCAGTACTTC

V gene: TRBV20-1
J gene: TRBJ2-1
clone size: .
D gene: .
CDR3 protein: CSAPRRPSYNEQFF
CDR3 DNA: TGCAGTGCTCCCCGTCGTCCCTCCTACAATGAGCAGTTCTTC

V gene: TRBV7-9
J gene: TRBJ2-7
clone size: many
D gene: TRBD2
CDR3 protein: CASSLAQGGVYEQYF
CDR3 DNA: TGTGCCAGCAGCTTAGCTCAGGGAGGGGTCTACGAGCAGTACTTC

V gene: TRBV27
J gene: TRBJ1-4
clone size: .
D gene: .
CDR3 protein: CASSSQGLSNEKLFF
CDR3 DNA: TGTGCCAGCAGTTCGCAGGGCCTTTCTAATGAAAAACTGTTTTTT

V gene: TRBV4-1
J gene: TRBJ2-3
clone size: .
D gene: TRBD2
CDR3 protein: CASSQETGGRSDTQYF
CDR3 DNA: TGCGCCAGCAGCCAAGAAACGGGGGGGCGGTCAGATACGCAGTATTTT

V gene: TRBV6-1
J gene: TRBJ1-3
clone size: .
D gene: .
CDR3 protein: CASSPRPRRFSGNTIYF
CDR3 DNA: TGTGCCAGCAGCCCTCGTCCTCGAAGATTCTCTGGAAACACCATATATTTT

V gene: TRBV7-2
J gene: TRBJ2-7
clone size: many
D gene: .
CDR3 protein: CASRPSIAAIWEQYF
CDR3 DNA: TGTGCCAGCAGGCCAAGCATAGCGGCCATTTGGGAGCAGTACTTC

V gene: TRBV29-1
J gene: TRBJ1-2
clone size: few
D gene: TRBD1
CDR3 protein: CSVVLGGPNYGYTF
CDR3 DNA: TGCAGCGTTGTTCTAGGGGGCCCTAACTATGGCTACACCTTC

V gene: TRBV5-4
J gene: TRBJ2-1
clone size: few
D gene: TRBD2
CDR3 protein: CASSLDRGGPSGYNEQFF
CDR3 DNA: TGTGCCAGCAGCTTAGATCGGGGGGGTCCCTCAGGGTACAATGAGCAGTTCTTC

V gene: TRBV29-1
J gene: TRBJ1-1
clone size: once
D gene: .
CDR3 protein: CGVETEFTEAFF
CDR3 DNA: TGCGGCGTTGAGACGGAGTTCACTGAAGCTTTCTTT

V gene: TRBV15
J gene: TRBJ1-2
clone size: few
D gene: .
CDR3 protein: CATSRDPGNYGYTF
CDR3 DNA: TGTGCCACCAGCAGAGATCCCGGGAACTATGGCTACACCTTC

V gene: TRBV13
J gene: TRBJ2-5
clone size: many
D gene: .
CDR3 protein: CASSWDWGETQYF
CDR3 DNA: TGTGCCAGCAGCTGGGACTGGGGGGAGACCCAGTACTTC

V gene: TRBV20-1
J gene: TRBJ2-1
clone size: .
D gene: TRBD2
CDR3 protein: CSASGLAGGHYNEQFF
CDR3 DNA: TGCAGTGCCTCGGGACTAGCGGGAGGACACTACAATGAGCAGTTCTTC

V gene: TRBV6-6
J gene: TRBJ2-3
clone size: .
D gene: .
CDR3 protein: CASSYLPAVIDTQYF
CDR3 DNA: TGTGCCAGCAGTTACCTCCCGGCAGTGATAGATACGCAGTATTTT

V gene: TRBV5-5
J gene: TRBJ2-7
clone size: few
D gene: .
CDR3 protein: CASSRGPVADYYEQYF
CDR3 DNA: TGTGCCAGCAGCAGAGGTCCCGTAGCAGATTACTACGAGCAGTACTTC

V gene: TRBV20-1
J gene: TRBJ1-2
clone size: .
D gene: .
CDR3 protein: CSATPQKTNYGYTF
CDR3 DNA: TGCAGTGCTACCCCACAGAAGACTAACTATGGCTACACCTTC

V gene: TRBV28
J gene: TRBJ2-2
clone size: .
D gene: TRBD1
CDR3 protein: CASRIKTGAGELFF
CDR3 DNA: TGTGCCAGCAGAATTAAGACAGGGGCCGGGGAGCTGTTTTTT

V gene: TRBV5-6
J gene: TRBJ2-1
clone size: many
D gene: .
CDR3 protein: CASSLDSFVVDNEQFF
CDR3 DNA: TGTGCCAGCAGCTTGGACAGCTTCGTCGTTGATAATGAGCAGTTCTTC

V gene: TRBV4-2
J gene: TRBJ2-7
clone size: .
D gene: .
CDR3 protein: CASSLRQEAQGGRHEQYF
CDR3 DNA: TGTGCCAGCAGCCTGCGCCAAGAGGCGCAGGGCGGGCGCCACGAGCAGTACTTC

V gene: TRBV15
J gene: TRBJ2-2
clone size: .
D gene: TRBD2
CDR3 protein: CATSREFSGSGELFF
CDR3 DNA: TGTGCCACCAGCAGAGAATTTAGCGGGAGCGGGGAGCTGTTTTTT

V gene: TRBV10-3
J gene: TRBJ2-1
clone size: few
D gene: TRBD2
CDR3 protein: CAITQTSGGSSYNEQFF
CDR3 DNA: TGTGCCATCACCCAGACTAGCGGGGGGAGCTCCTACAATGAGCAGTTCTTC

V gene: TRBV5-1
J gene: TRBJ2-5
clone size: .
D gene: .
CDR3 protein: CASSLPTRETQYF
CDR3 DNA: TGCGCCAGCAGCTTGCCTACCAGAGAGACCCAGTACTTC

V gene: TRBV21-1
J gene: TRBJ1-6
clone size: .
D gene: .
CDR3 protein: CASIKDVRNSPLHF
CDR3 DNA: TGTGCCAGCATCAAAGACGTAAGGAATTCACCCCTCCACTTT

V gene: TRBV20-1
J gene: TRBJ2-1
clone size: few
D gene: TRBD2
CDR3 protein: CSALEWWEGRNEQFF
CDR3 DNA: TGCAGTGCCCTCGAGTGGTGGGAGGGCCGAAATGAGCAGTTCTTC

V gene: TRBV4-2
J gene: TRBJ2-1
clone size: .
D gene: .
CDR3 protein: CASSPMILGSREQFF
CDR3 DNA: TGTGCCAGCAGCCCGATGATACTAGGGTCGAGAGAGCAGTTCTTC

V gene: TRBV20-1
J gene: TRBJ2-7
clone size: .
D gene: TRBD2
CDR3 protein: CSARLAGTSYEQYF
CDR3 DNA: TGCAGTGCAAGACTAGCGGGTACCTCCTACGAGCAGTACTTC

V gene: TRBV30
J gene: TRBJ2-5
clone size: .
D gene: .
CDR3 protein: CAWWTGTRKETQYF
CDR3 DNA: TGTGCCTGGTGGACCGGGACCCGGAAAGAGACCCAGTACTTC

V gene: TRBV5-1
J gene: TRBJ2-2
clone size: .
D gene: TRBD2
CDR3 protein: CASGQGLADTGELFF
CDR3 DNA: TGCGCCAGCGGACAGGGACTAGCGGACACCGGGGAGCTGTTTTTT

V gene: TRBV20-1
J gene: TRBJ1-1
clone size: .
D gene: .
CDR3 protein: CSPPSGAQGANSNTEAFF
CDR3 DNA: TGCAGTCCACCTTCCGGGGCACAGGGCGCGAATTCGAACACTGAAGCTTTCTTT

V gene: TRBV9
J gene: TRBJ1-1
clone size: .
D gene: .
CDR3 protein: CASSGGGLGGIGAAEAFF
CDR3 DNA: TGTGCCAGCAGCGGAGGGGGACTCGGGGGGATTGGAGCCGCTGAAGCTTTCTTT

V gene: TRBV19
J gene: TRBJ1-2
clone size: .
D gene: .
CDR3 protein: CASSIPPGGGYTF
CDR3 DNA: TGTGCCAGTAGTATCCCTCCGGGCGGTGGCTACACCTTC

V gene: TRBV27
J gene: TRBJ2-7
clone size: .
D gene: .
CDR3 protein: CASSLRSCEQYF
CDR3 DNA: TGTGCCAGCAGTCTCCGCTCCTGCGAGCAGTACTTC

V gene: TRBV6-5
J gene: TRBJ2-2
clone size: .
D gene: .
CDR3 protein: CATTTESGPGELFF
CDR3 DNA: TGTGCCACCACGACGGAATCGGGGCCCGGGGAGCTGTTTTTT

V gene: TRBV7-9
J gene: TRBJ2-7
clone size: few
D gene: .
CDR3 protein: CASSTWDSYEQYF
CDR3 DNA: TGTGCCAGCAGCACCTGGGACTCCTACGAGCAGTACTTC

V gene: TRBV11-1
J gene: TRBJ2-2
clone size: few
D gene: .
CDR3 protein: CASSRTAGELFF
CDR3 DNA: TGTGCCAGCAGCCGAACCGCCGGGGAGCTGTTTTTT

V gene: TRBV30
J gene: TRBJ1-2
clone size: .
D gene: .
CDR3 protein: CAWSGRQVYGYTF
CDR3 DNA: TGTGCCTGGAGTGGACGACAGGTCTATGGCTACACCTTC

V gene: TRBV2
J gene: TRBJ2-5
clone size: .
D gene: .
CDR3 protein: CAGRTEQETQYF
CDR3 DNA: TGTGCCGGACGGACAGAGCAAGAGACCCAGTACTTC